These 26 T cell receptor beta chains came from one sample sequenced in a study of cytomegalovirus exposure and HLA in healthy donors. Primers for the PCR totalled 60 Vbeta and 13 Jbeta. The repertoire was sequenced with immunoSEQ multiplex PCR; TCRdb's copy has only in-frame clones and lacks some. This sample has 150,000 to 200,000 clones, with more than 80% found just once. Sequencing was done on a sample of PBMCs. The source of these receptors is a woman aged 18-35 years in good health and CMV-seronegative.

The chain couples TRBV4-1 to TRBJ2-2; 8 bases agree with TRBD2. Germline V gives CDR1 MGHRA, CDR2 YSYEKL. CDR3 length: 19 amino acids. With 4 bases clipped from V and 7 bases from J, the junction kept 20 bases outside the gene matches. The CDR3 sequence is CASSPLRRVRTSYDGELFF. The CDR3 region has the DNA TGCGCCAGCAGCCCCCTTCGGAGGGTTAGGACTAGCTACGACGGGGAGCTGTTTTTT.

This clone was counted a few times. V usage is TRBV6-5 and J usage is TRBJ2-5; a weak D match, TRBD2 (6 bases). The CDR3 runs 15 residues. The germline gives CDR1 MNHEY, CDR2 SVGAGI. V was shortened by 2 bases and J by 7 bases, with 17 bases between the two germline ends. CDR3 nucleotide sequence: TGTGCCAGCAGTTACGGCCCGGGACTCCCCGGGACCCAGTACTTC. It yields the protein CASSYGPGLPGTQYF.

This clone was counted between two and nine times. The chain is built from TRBV4-1 and TRBJ1-1, with 8 bases lining up with TRBD1. V was clipped by 0 bases and J by 6 bases; unmatched bases: 3. The CDR3 sequence is 14 residues long. Germline assignment: CDR1 MGHRA and CDR2 YSYEKL. The CDR3 bases are TGCGCCAGCAGCCAAGACCCCAGGGGGCCTGAAGCTTTCTTT. Protein sequence: CASSQDPRGPEAFF.

With respect to this clone: A read error may account for a junction end that differs from germline. CDR3 in amino acids: CASTPQGAYNGQFF. The CDR3 nucleotides are TGTGCCAGCACCCCTCAGGGGGCCTACAATGGGCAGTTCTTC. The V call is TRBV7-8, the J call TRBJ2-1; 8 bases align to TRBD1. The CDR3 loop spans 14 amino acids. Germline V gives CDR1 SGHVS, CDR2 FQNEAQ.

The V call is TRBV27, the J call TRBJ1-2; no firm D call. Trimming took 3 bases from V and 3 from J, leaving 17 bases between them. Germline-derived CDR1 and CDR2 are MNHEY and SMNVEV (reference sequence). The CDR3 has 16 residues. The DNA for the CDR3 is TGTGCCAGCAGTTTTCTTCCGTTCCGCGGGTACTATGGCTACACCTTC. Protein sequence: CASSFLPFRGYYGYTF.

The rearrangement links TRBV18 to TRBJ2-3, with 8 nucleotides matching TRBD1. The CDR3 covers 15 residues. V gave up 3 bases and J gave up 3 bases; unmatched junction bases: 5. Germline CDR1 and CDR2: KGHSH and LQKENI. As DNA, the CDR3 is TGTGCCAGCTCACCGGACAGGGTTCGTACAGATACGCAGTATTTT. This encodes CASSPDRVRTDTQYF.

CDR3 sequence: CASSLVRRGRTGELFF. In nucleotides, the CDR3 is TGTGCCAGCAGCTTGGTCCGGCGGGGTCGGACCGGGGAGCTGTTTTTT. The chain uses TRBV7-3 and TRBJ2-2; a possible D gene is TRBD2 (6 bases). This CDR3 comprises 16 residues. The V gene's germline CDR1 is SGHTA and CDR2 FQGTGA. Trimming pared 3 bases from V and 5 bases from J, leaving 16 bases between.

This clone was observed a few times. This sequence joins TRBV28 and TRBJ1-1; 8 nucleotides agree with TRBD1. The V gene end was trimmed by 2 bases and the J gene end by 5 bases; junction bases not matched to a gene: 4. Germline lookup yields CDR1 MDHEN and CDR2 SYDVKM. The CDR3 sequence is 14 residues long. The CDR3 sequence: CASSLGTGGTEAFF. DNA of the CDR3: TGTGCCAGCAGTTTAGGGACAGGAGGAACTGAAGCTTTCTTT. Looking up the rest from reference TRBV28 and TRBJ1-1 gives the full variable domain: DVKVTQSSRYLVKRTGEKVFLECVQDMDHENMFWYRQDPGLGLRLIYFSYDVKMKEKGDIPEGYSVSREKKERFSLILESASTNQTSMYLCASSLGTGGTEAFFGQGTRLTVV.

This chain connects TRBV27 to TRBJ1-6, with 7 positions matching TRBD1. J gave up 8 bases and V 2 bases, and 6 bases lay outside the gene matches. Germline lookup yields CDR1 MNHEY and CDR2 SMNVEV (reference sequence). The CDR3 runs to 15 residues. This CDR3 reads CASSLNWQGDSPLHF. Here the CDR3 DNA reads TGTGCCAGCAGTTTAAATTGGCAGGGGGATTCACCCCTCCACTTT.

V gene TRBV7-8 combines with J gene TRBJ1-6; 7 nucleotides match TRBD1. CDR1 is SGHVS and CDR2 is FQNEAQ in the germline V gene. The CDR3 loop spans 16 amino acids. The V segment lost 5 bases and the J segment 9 bases; nucleotides outside the gene matches: 13. The CDR3 coding sequence is TGTGCCAGCAGCCAGGGGACGACAGGGTTCGGTTCACCCCTCCACTTT. It yields the protein CASSQGTTGFGSPLHF.

V is TRBV5-4 and J is TRBJ2-7, with 12 bases that match TRBD2. The germline gives CDR1 SGHNT, CDR2 YYREEE (reference sequence). This CDR3 is 14 amino acids long. V shed 4 bases, J shed 4 bases, and the junction held 3 bases outside the gene matches. DNA for the CDR3: TGTGCCAGCAGCCGGACTAGCGGGGCATACGAGCAGTACTTC. It is translated as CASSRTSGAYEQYF.

The CDR3 nucleotides are TGCGCCAGCAGCGTAACAGGGGTTGCTAATGAAAAACTGTTTTTT. This gives the protein CASSVTGVANEKLFF. The chain uses TRBV5-1 and TRBJ1-4, with 7 bases that match TRBD1. This CDR3 contains 15 residues. Looked up from germline, CDR1 is SGHRS and CDR2 is YFSETQ. J lost 3 bases, V lost 4 bases, and 6 bases had no gene match.

The V gene is TRBV6-5, the J gene TRBJ1-4; 9 positions agree with TRBD1. J gave up 5 bases and V 0 bases, and 1 base lay outside the gene matches. Germline values: CDR1 MNHEY, CDR2 SVGAGI. The CDR3 spans 15 residues. CDR3 coding DNA: TGTGCCAGCAGTTACTCTGGGACAGGGAATGAAAAACTGTTTTTT. This gives the protein CASSYSGTGNEKLFF.

The rearrangement joins TRBV28 to TRBJ1-5; D is unclear. The ends were cut back, 6 bases at V and 5 bases at J, with 8 bases in the middle. CDR1 is MDHEN and CDR2 is SYDVKM in the germline V gene. The CDR3 extends over 12 amino acids. The CDR3 is CASSLDYQPQHF. The CDR3 DNA reads TGTGCCAGCAGCCTTGACTATCAGCCCCAGCATTTT.

The chain couples TRBV4-1 to TRBJ2-7, with 8 positions matching TRBD2. V dropped 1 base and J dropped 3; count of bases not matched to a gene: 8. The CDR3 extends over 16 amino acids. Germline CDR1 is MGHRA and CDR2 is YSYEKL. This CDR3 reads CASSQAMASGYYEQYF. The CDR3 region has the DNA TGCGCCAGCAGCCAAGCTATGGCTAGCGGGTACTACGAGCAGTACTTC.

This sequence joins TRBV10-3 and TRBJ2-4; 8 bases fit TRBD1. Unmatched junction bases numbered 5, after V lost 10 bases and J lost 3 bases. The CDR3 extends over 13 amino acids. The germline gives CDR1 ENHRY, CDR2 SYGVKD. CDR3 sequence reads: CATWTGFKNIQYF. Written as DNA, the CDR3 is TGTGCCACCTGGACAGGGTTCAAAAACATTCAGTACTTC.

This chain links TRBV20-1 with TRBJ1-2; no firm D call. The V gene lost 5 bases and the J gene lost 8 bases, with 12 bases spanning the gap. Germline CDR1 is DFQATT and CDR2 is SNEGSKA (reference sequence). This CDR3 spans 11 amino acids. In DNA form, the CDR3 reads TGCAGTGCTCGGGGTACGGGGGGCTACACCTTC. This translates into CSARGTGGYTF.

About this clone: The germline gene is not matched at one end of the junction; a read error may be the cause. The chain carries TRBV7-6 and TRBJ2-7; TRBD2 aligns across 13 bases. Germline lookup yields CDR1 SGHVS and CDR2 FNYEAQ. The CDR3 contains 16 residues. The CDR3 DNA reads as TGTTCCAGCAGCTCCTGGACTAGCGGGAGAAGCTACGAGCAGTACTTC. Its protein is CSSSSWTSGRSYEQYF.

V is TRBV10-3 and J is TRBJ1-2; tentatively, D is TRBD1 (5 bases). This CDR3 comprises 13 residues. Germline V CDR1 and CDR2: ENHRY, SYGVKD. With 8 bases removed from V and 0 bases from J, the gap between germline ends came to 10 bases. The CDR3 is CAIAGRANYGYTF. The CDR3 coding sequence is TGTGCCATCGCAGGGCGAGCTAACTATGGCTACACCTTC.

J is TRBJ1-5 and V is TRBV27; TRBD1 matches at 7 bases. Germline assignment: CDR1 MNHEY and CDR2 SMNVEV (reference sequence). This CDR3 is 15 amino acids long. V lost 7 bases, J lost 2 bases, and 8 bases stayed unmatched. CDR3 nucleotide sequence: TGTGCCAGCAAGCCGACAGGGAGTGGCAATCAGCCCCAGCATTTT. As protein: CASKPTGSGNQPQHF.

This chain links TRBV14 with TRBJ2-5; D ambiguous. V was pared by 0 bases and J by 9 bases, with 11 bases between. CDR3 length: 13 residues. CDR1 SGHDN and CDR2 FVKESK come from the germline V gene. Here the CDR3 reads CASSQDVLRAQYF. CDR3 DNA sequence: TGTGCCAGCAGCCAAGACGTATTACGCGCCCAGTACTTC.

This chain uses TRBV5-1 with TRBJ1-1; 10 bases line up with TRBD1. The CDR3 is made up of 15 amino acids. Germline V gene sequence: CDR1 SGHRS, CDR2 YFSETQ. V gave up 0 bases and J gave up 1 base; unmatched junction bases: 0. The CDR3 nucleotides are TGCGCCAGCAGCTTGGGACAGGGGGCGAACACTGAAGCTTTCTTT. Translated, it gives CASSLGQGANTEAFF. Drawing the rest from reference TRBV5-1 and TRBJ1-1, the complete variable domain is KAGVTQTPRYLIKTRGQQVTLSCSPISGHRSVSWYQQTPGQGLQFLFEYFSETQRNKGNFPGRFSGRQFSNSRSEMNVSTLELGDSALYLCASSLGQGANTEAFFGQGTRLTVV.

This clone was found a few times. The genes are TRBV7-2 and TRBJ1-1, with TRBD1 matching over 7 bases. V was clipped by 2 bases and J by 0 bases; unmatched bases: 3. Germline V gene sequence: CDR1 SGHTA, CDR2 FQGNSA. There are 15 residues in the CDR3. DNA for the CDR3: TGTGCCAGCAGCTTAAGTGGGACAGTGAACACTGAAGCTTTCTTT. It is translated as CASSLSGTVNTEAFF.

The chain joins TRBV10-1 to TRBJ2-1; tentatively, D is TRBD1 (6 bases). This CDR3 is built from 19 residues. Germline CDR1 is WNHNN and CDR2 is SYGVQD (reference sequence). Trimming removed 0 bases at V and 4 bases at J, with 22 bases between. CDR3 bases: TGCGCCAGCAGTGAGTCGAGCCGTGGGGGCCCCACCTTGTACAATGAGCAGTTCTTC. Protein product: CASSESSRGGPTLYNEQFF.

This clone was picked up one time. V usage is TRBV7-7 and J usage is TRBJ2-3; maybe TRBD2 (6 bases). Trimming took 2 bases from V and 4 from J, leaving 10 bases between them. Germline CDR1 SSHAT, CDR2 FNYEAQ (reference sequence). The CDR3 is 14 amino acids. CDR3 nucleotides: TGTGCCAGCAGCTTATCCGGGGGAGCAGATACGCAGTATTTT. Translation: CASSLSGGADTQYF.

V and J are TRBV11-2 and TRBJ2-1; 12 positions match TRBD2. The CDR3 runs to 15 residues. Germline V CDR1 and CDR2: SGHAT, FQNNGV. The ends lost 5 bases at V and 7 bases at J; junction bases unmatched: 6. CDR3: CASSPRGTSGNEQFF. DNA of the CDR3: TGTGCCAGCAGCCCCCGAGGGACTAGCGGGAATGAGCAGTTCTTC.